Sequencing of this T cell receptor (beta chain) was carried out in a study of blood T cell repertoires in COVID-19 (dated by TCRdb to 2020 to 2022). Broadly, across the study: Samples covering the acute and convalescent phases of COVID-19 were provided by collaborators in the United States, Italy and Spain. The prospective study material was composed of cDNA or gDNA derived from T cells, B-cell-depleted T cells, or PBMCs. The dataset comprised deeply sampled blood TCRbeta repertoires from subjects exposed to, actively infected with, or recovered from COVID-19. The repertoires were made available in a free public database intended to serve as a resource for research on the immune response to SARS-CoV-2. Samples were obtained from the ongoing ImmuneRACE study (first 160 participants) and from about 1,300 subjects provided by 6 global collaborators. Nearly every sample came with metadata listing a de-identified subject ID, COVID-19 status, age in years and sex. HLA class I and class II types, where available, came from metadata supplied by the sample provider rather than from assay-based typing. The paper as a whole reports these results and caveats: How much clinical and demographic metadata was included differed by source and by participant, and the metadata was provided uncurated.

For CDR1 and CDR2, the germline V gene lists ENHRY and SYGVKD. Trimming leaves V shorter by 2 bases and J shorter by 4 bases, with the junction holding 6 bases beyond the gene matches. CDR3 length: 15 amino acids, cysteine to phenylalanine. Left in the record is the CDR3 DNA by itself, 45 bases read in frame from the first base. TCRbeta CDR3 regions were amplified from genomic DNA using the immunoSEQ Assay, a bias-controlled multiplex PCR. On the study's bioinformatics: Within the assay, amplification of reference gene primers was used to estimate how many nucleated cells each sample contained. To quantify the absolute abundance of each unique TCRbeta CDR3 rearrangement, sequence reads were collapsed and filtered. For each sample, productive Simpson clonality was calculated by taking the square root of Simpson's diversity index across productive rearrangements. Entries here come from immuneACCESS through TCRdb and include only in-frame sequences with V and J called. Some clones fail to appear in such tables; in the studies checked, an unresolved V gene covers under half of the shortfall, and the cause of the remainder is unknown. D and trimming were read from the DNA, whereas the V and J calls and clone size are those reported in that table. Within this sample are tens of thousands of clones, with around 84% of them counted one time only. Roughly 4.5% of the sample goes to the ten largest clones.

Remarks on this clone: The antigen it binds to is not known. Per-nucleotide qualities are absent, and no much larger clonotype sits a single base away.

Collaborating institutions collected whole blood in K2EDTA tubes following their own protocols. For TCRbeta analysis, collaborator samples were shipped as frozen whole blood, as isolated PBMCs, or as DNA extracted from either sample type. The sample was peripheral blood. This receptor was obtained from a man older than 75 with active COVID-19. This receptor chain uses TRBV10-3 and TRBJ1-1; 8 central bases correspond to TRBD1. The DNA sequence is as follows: TGTGCCATCAGTGAGGGCCAGGGGGCGCTCACTGAAGCTTTCTTT. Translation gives CAISEGQGALTEAFF.